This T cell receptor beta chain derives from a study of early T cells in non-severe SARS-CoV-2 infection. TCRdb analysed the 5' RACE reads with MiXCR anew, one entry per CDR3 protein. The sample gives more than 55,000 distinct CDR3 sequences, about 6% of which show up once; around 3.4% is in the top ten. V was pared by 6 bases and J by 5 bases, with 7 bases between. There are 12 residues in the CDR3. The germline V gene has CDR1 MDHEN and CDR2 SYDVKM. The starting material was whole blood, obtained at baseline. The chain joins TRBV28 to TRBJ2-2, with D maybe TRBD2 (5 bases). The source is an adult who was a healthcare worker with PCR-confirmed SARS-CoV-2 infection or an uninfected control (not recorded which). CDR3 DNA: TGTGCCAGCAGAGAGCGGACCGGGGAGCTGTTTTTT. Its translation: CASRERTGELFF. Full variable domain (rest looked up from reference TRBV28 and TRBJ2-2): DVKVTQSSRYLVKRTGEKVFLECVQDMDHENMFWYRQDPGLGLRLIYFSYDVKMKEKGDIPEGYSVSREKKERFSLILESASTNQTSMYLCASRERTGELFFGEGSRLTVL.